The T cell receptor beta chain under discussion was sequenced for a study of blood T cells in healthy people across ages. This clonotype was recorded once. The use of a sample-barcoded 5' primer and a J-beta primer mix characterized a second PCR of roughly 7 to 11 cycles. TCRdb ran MiXCR on the 5' RACE reads and lists one entry per CDR3 protein. The sample carries about 1.8 million distinct CDR3 sequences, approximately 50% recorded once. Germline lookup yields CDR1 MNHNS and CDR2 SASEGT. CDR3 length: 16 residues. V lost 2 bases, J lost 10 bases, and 13 bases stayed unmatched. Sequencing was performed on blood. The clonotype originates from a middle-aged woman in good health. The chain has TRBV6-1 and TRBJ2-1; 8 bases are shared with TRBD2. CDR3 coding DNA: TGTGCCAGCAGTGAAAGGCCGGGACTAGTTCGTGAAGAGCAGTTCTTC. Translation gives CASSERPGLVREEQFF.